Below, 8 T cell receptor beta chains from the same sample are listed, as sequenced in a study of T cell clonality in common variable immunodeficiency. Libraries were prepared by immunoSEQ multiplex PCR; TCRdb keeps only in-frame clonotypes and omits some of them. The sample contains under 35,000 clones, none of them singletons. Sequenced material: peripheral blood mononuclear cells. Source of these receptors: a person aged 18-70 years in good health.

The sample holds many counts of this clone. The read halts 3 residues ahead of the CDR3 end, with the missing end drawn from the germline J gene. The genes are TRBV9 and TRBJ1-5, with no clear D. This CDR3 is 19 amino acids long. V was shortened by 0 bases and J by 0 bases, with 19 bases between the two germline ends. From germline, CDR1 is SGDLS and CDR2 YYNGEE. Partial CDR3 DNA: TGTGCCAGCAGCGTAGCTGTGACAAGAAGCTTTTATAGCAATCAGCCC. It is translated as CASSVAVTRSFYSNQP. The CDR3 in full is CASSVAVTRSFYSNQPQHF.

This clone was recorded many times. The read finishes 3 residues shy of the CDR3 end, and the germline J gene is used to complete it. The V call is TRBV30, the J call TRBJ2-2; 9 nucleotides match TRBD1. The CDR3 sequence is 15 residues long. Germline values: CDR1 GTSNPN, CDR2 SVGIG (reference sequence). The CDR3 here is CAWTAPRLDRGELFF. CDR3 bases read: TGTGCCTGGACCGCTCCCCGGCTGGACAGGGGAGAG.

This clone was recorded at least ten times. The CDR3 end is not reached by the read, which stops 3 residues before it; the germline J gene fills it in. The chain employs TRBV20-1 and TRBJ2-1, with TRBD2 matching 11 bases. J gave up 3 bases and V 2 bases, and 6 bases lay outside the gene matches. This CDR3 comprises 16 residues. Germline V lookup: CDR1 DFQATT, CDR2 SNEGSKA (reference sequence). The CDR3 DNA, read in part, is TGCAGTGCTAGACCATCCGGGACTAGCGGCTACAATGAG. Translating it yields CSARPSGTSGYNE. The full CDR3 sequence reads CSARPSGTSGYNEQFF.

This clone was observed at least ten times. The read ends 3 residues shy of where the CDR3 ends; the end is completed using the germline J gene. The chain joins TRBV30 to TRBJ2-5, with D possibly TRBD1 on 8 matching bases. The CDR3 has 15 amino acids. V gave up 0 bases and J gave up 4 bases, with 15 bases separating them. Germline values: CDR1 GTSNPN, CDR2 SVGIG (reference sequence). CDR3 protein: CAWSVQDREGETQYF. CDR3 DNA, as far as it was read: TGTGCCTGGAGTGTACAGGACAGGGAGGGAGAGACC.

Comments on this clone: Sequencing ends 3 residues short of the CDR3 end; the germline J gene provides the rest. The chain is built from TRBV19 and TRBJ1-2; D remains unclear. The CDR3 has 12 amino acids. Germline loops: CDR1 LNHDA, CDR2 SQIVND (reference sequence). The CDR3 loop reads CASRQSGDTYTF. CDR3 bases read: TGTGCCAGTAGACAAAGCGGGGATACC.

This clone appeared a few times. The read stops 3 residues short of the end of the CDR3; the missing end is completed from the germline J gene. The chain combines TRBV5-1 with TRBJ2-4; TRBD1 might be the D (6 bases). Germline V lookup: CDR1 SGHRS, CDR2 YFSETQ. The CDR3 sequence is 13 residues long. CDR3 sequence reads: CASSLQGSGGQYF. CDR3 DNA, as far as it was read: TGCGCCAGCAGCCTACAGGGCAGCGGTGGT.

Points on this clone: Read sequence stops 3 residues before the CDR3 end, and the germline J gene provides the missing end. J is TRBJ2-3 and V is TRBV11-2; D gene unclear. CDR1 is SGHAT and CDR2 is FQNNGV in the germline V gene. The CDR3 runs 12 residues. Incomplete CDR3 DNA: TGTGCCAGCAGCCTAAAATTTGAGACG. Protein product: CASSLKFET. The whole CDR3 protein is CASSLKFETQYF.

There are many counts of this clone. Read sequence stops 3 residues before the CDR3 end, and the germline J gene provides the missing end. This sequence joins TRBV4-2 and TRBJ1-6, with 9 nucleotides matching TRBD1. CDR3 length equals 17 residues. The trim removed 4 bases at V and 9 bases at J, leaving 13 bases unmatched. The germline CDR1 and CDR2 sequences are LGHNA and YNFKEQ. Here the CDR3 reads CASSPTYGQGTGSPLHF. Incomplete CDR3 DNA: TGTGCCAGCAGCCCTACCTACGGACAGGGGACGGGTTCACCC.